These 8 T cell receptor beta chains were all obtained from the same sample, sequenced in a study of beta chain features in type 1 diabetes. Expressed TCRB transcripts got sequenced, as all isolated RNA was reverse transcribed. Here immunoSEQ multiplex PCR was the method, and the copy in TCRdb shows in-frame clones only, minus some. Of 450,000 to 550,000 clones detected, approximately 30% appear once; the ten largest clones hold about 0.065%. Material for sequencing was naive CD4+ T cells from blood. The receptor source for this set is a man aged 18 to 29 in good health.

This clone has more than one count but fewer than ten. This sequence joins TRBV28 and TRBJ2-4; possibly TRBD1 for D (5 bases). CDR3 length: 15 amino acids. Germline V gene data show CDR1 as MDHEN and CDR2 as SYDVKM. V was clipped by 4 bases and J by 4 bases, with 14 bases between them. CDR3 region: CASSSESGWKNIQYF. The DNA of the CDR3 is TGTGCCAGCAGTTCCGAGTCAGGGTGGAAAAACATTCAGTACTTC.

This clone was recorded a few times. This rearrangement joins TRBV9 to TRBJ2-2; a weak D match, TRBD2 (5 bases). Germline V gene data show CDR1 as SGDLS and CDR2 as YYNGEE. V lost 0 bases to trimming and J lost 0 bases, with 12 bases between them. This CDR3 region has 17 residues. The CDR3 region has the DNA TGTGCCAGCAGCGTAGACGCTAGCCGTTCGAACACCGGGGAGCTGTTTTTT. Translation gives CASSVDASRSNTGELFF. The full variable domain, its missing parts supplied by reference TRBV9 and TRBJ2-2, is DSGVTQTPKHLITATGQRVTLRCSPRSGDLSVYWYQQSLDQGLQFLIQYYNGEERAKGNILERFSAQQFPDLHSELNLSSLELGDSALYFCASSVDASRSNTGELFFGEGSRLTVL.

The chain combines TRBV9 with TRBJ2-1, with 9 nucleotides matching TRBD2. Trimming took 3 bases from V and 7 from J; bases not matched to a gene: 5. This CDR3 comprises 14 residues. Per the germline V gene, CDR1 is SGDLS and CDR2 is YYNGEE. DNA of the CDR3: TGTGCCAGCAGCGCGGCGGGAGGGCGTAATGAGCAGTTCTTC. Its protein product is CASSAAGGRNEQFF.

DNA of the CDR3: TGTGCCAGCGTCTCCTACAATGAGCAGTTCTTC. Amino acid sequence: CASVSYNEQFF. The rearrangement uses TRBV7-9 and TRBJ2-1; D remains unclear. Germline-derived CDR1 and CDR2 are SEHNR and FQNEAQ (reference sequence). The CDR3 has 11 amino acids. Trimming removed 8 bases at V and 0 bases at J, with 2 bases between.

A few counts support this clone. CDR3 sequence: CASSFLWANVLTF. In nucleotides, the CDR3 is TGTGCCAGCAGCTTTCTATGGGCCAACGTCCTGACTTTC. The rearrangement joins TRBV7-2 to TRBJ2-6; D uncertain. The V and J ends lost 3 bases and 5 bases respectively, with 5 bases between them. The CDR3 is 13 residues long. Germline V gives CDR1 SGHTA, CDR2 FQGNSA.

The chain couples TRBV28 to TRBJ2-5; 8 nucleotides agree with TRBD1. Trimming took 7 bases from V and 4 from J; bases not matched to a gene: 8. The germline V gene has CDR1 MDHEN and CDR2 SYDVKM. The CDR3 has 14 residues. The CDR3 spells CASISTDRAETQYF. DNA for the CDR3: TGTGCCAGCATTTCCACGGACAGGGCAGAGACCCAGTACTTC.

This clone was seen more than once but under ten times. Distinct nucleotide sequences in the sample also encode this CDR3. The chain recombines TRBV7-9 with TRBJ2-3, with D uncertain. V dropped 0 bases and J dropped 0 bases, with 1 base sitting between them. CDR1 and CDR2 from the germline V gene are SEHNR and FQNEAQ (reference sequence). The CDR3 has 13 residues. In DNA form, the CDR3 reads TGTGCCAGCAGCTTAGCTAGCACAGATACGCAGTATTTT. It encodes CASSLASTDTQYF.

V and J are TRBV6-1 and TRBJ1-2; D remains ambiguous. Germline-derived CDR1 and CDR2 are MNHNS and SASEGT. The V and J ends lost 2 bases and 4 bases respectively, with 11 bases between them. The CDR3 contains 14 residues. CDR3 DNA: TGTGCCAGCAGTGAAAGCGGCACTGGCTATGGCTACACCTTC. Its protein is CASSESGTGYGYTF.